Shown below are 21 T cell receptor beta chains from a single sample sequenced in a study of CDR3 diversity in severe acne (dated by TCRdb to about 2019). Receptor amplification or capture employed PCR. Sequencing instrument: Illumina HiSeq 2000. TCRdb cleaned the public reads at Q25 with fastp, built clones with MiXCR and kept in-frame beta chains. Every CDR3 protein is listed once, alongside the most common genes and DNA of its rows. Here the sample has around 91,000 distinct CDR3 sequences; under 60% occur a single time. The ten top clones hold 14% of the sample. Sequencing was carried out using blood. The receptors derive from a male donor in good health, without acne.

This clonotype was observed at least ten times. The J gene is TRBJ1-4, the V gene TRBV24-1; no clear D gene. V was trimmed by 4 bases and J by 4 bases, leaving 15 bases between them. Germline lookup yields CDR1 KGHDR and CDR2 SFDVKD. This CDR3 comprises 16 residues. CDR3 DNA: TGTGCCACCAGTGACCGGCAATTTAAGTATAATGAAAAACTGTTTTTT. This codes for CATSDRQFKYNEKLFF.

V gene TRBV10-3 combines with J gene TRBJ2-7, with 9 bases that match TRBD1. V shed 10 bases and J 5 bases; nucleotides not matched to a gene: 9. CDR3 size: 13 residues. Germline lookup yields CDR1 ENHRY and CDR2 SYGVKD. The CDR3 here is CASIRDRDNEQYF. The CDR3, as DNA: TGTGCCAGCATTCGGGACAGGGATAACGAGCAGTACTTC.

This clonotype was counted only a few times. The chain is built from TRBV7-3 and TRBJ1-1; 7 bases align to TRBD1. The CDR3 has 13 amino acids. In germline, CDR1 is SGHTA, CDR2 FQGTGA. Germline trimming cut 5 bases from V and 5 bases from J; bases unmatched to any gene: 5. CDR3 nucleotides: TGTGCCAGCAGCGAACGACAGGGAACTGAAGCTTTCTTT. It encodes CASSERQGTEAFF. The full variable domain, completed using reference TRBV7-3 and TRBJ1-1, is GAGVSQTPSNKVTEKGKYVELRCDPISGHTALYWYRQSLGQGPEFLIYFQGTGAADDSGLPNDRFFAVRPEGSVSTLKIQRTERGDSAVYLCASSERQGTEAFFGQGTRLTVV.

The V and J genes are TRBV15 and TRBJ1-1; the D is unclear. CDR1 is LNHNV, CDR2 YYDKDF, per germline (reference sequence). The CDR3 extends over 14 amino acids. Trimming stripped 3 bases from V and 6 bases from J, with 14 bases between. CDR3 protein: CATSSSATRSEAFF. The CDR3 nucleotides are TGTGCCACCAGCAGTTCGGCCACACGTTCTGAAGCTTTCTTT.

In its sample, this clonotype was seen many times. This chain joins TRBV5-1 and TRBJ1-5, with 7 bases aligning to TRBD1. CDR3 length equals 15 residues. Losses at the gene ends were 5 bases for V and 2 bases for J; bases not matched to a gene: 7. The germline V gene has CDR1 SGHRS and CDR2 YFSETQ. CDR3 sequence: CASSERQGGNQPQHF. CDR3 bases: TGCGCCAGCAGTGAAAGACAGGGCGGCAATCAGCCCCAGCATTTT. The full variable domain, rest sourced from reference TRBV5-1 and TRBJ1-5, is KAGVTQTPRYLIKTRGQQVTLSCSPISGHRSVSWYQQTPGQGLQFLFEYFSETQRNKGNFPGRFSGRQFSNSRSEMNVSTLELGDSALYLCASSERQGGNQPQHFGDGTRLSIL.

Concerning this clonotype itself: The CDR3 carries no conserved terminal phenylalanine or tryptophan, so it likely arises from a read error. The DNA is left out, because the CDR3 cannot be placed on it with certainty; the CDR3 is given as TCRdb lists it. The chain combines TRBV5-6 with TRBJ2-1; TRBD1, the D gene given by the table, was not confirmed from the DNA. Germline V gives CDR1 SGHDT, CDR2 YYEEEE. The CDR3 is 15 amino acids in total, end residues counted. CDR3 protein: CASSFGDRAYNEQRI.

This chain joins TRBV10-2 and TRBJ2-5; TRBD2 might be the D (6 bases). The germline gives CDR1 WSHSY, CDR2 SAAADI. V lost 7 bases, J lost 4 bases, and 10 bases lay in between. This CDR3 has 12 residues. CDR3 in amino acids: CASTPGVETQYF. CDR3 in DNA: TGCGCCAGCACCCCGGGGGTAGAGACCCAGTACTTC.

Comment on this clonotype: Lacking the conserved final phenylalanine or tryptophan, this CDR3 likely reflects a read error. The limits of the CDR3 on the DNA are not certain, so only TCRdb's listed CDR3 is given. The chain has TRBV4-1 and TRBJ2-5; no check of the table's D call, TRBD1, against the DNA was made. CDR1 and CDR2 from the germline V gene are MGHRA and YSYEKL. Ends included, the CDR3 has 15 residues. CDR3 region: CASSQAGTYGYTFGS.

DNA for the CDR3: TGTGCCAGCAGCCCTCGGACAGGGCTTAACTATGGCTACACCTTC. This encodes CASSPRTGLNYGYTF. The chain couples TRBV13 to TRBJ1-2; 8 nucleotides align to TRBD1. Germline trimming cut 5 bases from V and 1 base from J; bases unmatched to any gene: 6. This CDR3 comprises 15 residues. The germline V gene has CDR1 PRHDT and CDR2 FYEKMQ (reference sequence).

The rearrangement links TRBV7-4 to TRBJ2-3; 15 bases fit TRBD2. Germline V gene sequence: CDR1 SGHVT, CDR2 SQSDAQ. The CDR3 contains 16 residues. Losses at the gene ends were 4 bases for V and 4 bases for J; bases not matched to a gene: 3. CDR3 in DNA: TGTGCCAGCAGCTCCCGGACTAGCGGGGGGGCAGATACGCAGTATTTT. It codes for CASSSRTSGGADTQYF.

Only a few counts were recorded for this clonotype. This sequence joins TRBV24-1 and TRBJ1-2; TRBD1 is a possible D gene (5 bases). Germline CDR1 reads KGHDR; CDR2 reads SFDVKD. The CDR3 spans 14 residues. V shed 3 bases and J shed 1 base, with 8 bases lying between them. The CDR3 region is CATSDDSFNYGYTF. CDR3 DNA sequence: TGTGCCACCAGTGATGACAGCTTTAACTATGGCTACACCTTC.

As concerns this clonotype: In this CDR3 the conserved last residue, phenylalanine or tryptophan, is missing, so a read error is likely. The chain employs TRBV29-1 and TRBJ2-7; D remains ambiguous. Looked up from germline, CDR1 is SQVTM and CDR2 is ANQGSEA. V shed 8 bases and J shed 1 base, with 12 bases lying between them. This CDR3 is 12 amino acids long. The CDR3 loop is CSLLRRSYEQYL. CDR3 coding DNA: TGCAGCTTGCTGCGGCGATCCTACGAGCAGTACCTC.

This clonotype was seen a few times. This chain uses TRBV4-1 with TRBJ2-3, with 13 bases lining up with TRBD2. V was clipped by 1 base and J by 4 bases; unmatched bases: 2. CDR3 size: 16 residues. Per germline, CDR1 MGHRA and CDR2 YSYEKL. CDR3 in amino acids: CASSQVLAGGPDTQYF. The CDR3 DNA reads as TGCGCCAGCAGCCAAGTACTAGCGGGAGGGCCAGATACGCAGTATTTT.

V gene TRBV5-6 combines with J gene TRBJ1-1; D is ambiguous. This CDR3 is built from 13 residues. Germline values: CDR1 SGHDT, CDR2 YYEEEE. Trimming removed 4 bases at V and 8 bases at J, with 15 bases between. CDR3 bases: TGTGCCAGCAGCAAACACCCCGGGATAGAAGCTTTCTTT. It codes for CASSKHPGIEAFF.

On this clonotype itself: Relative to the germline gene, one junction end is altered; a read error may explain this. Here the CDR3 DNA reads TGTGCCAGCAGCCCCAAACCGGGCCACCACCAGCAGTTC. This codes for CASSPKPGHHQQF. The chain couples TRBV7-9 to TRBJ1-5; no clear D. Per germline, CDR1 SEHNR and CDR2 FQNEAQ (reference sequence). The CDR3 consists of 13 residues.

The chain has TRBV4-1 and TRBJ2-7; D is possibly TRBD1 (5 bases). Germline CDR1 reads MGHRA; CDR2 reads YSYEKL. The CDR3 has 13 amino acids. Trimming removed 2 bases from V and 6 bases from J, with 11 bases in between. This CDR3 is CASSQSRQLEQYF. CDR3 in DNA: TGCGCCAGCAGCCAAAGTCGACAGCTCGAGCAGTACTTC.

V and J are TRBV7-9 and TRBJ2-6; perhaps TRBD1 as D (6 bases). CDR3 length: 19 residues. Germline values: CDR1 SEHNR, CDR2 FQNEAQ (reference sequence). The germline V and J ends were trimmed by 3 bases and 0 bases, with 18 bases remaining between them. CDR3 DNA sequence: TGTGCCAGCAGCTTTCCCCAGGGGCGGATGGCCTCTGGGGCCAACGTCCTGACTTTC. Residues: CASSFPQGRMASGANVLTF. The whole variable domain, remainder taken from reference TRBV7-9 and TRBJ2-6, is DTGVSQNPRHKITKRGQNVTFRCDPISEHNRLYWYRQTLGQGPEFLTYFQNEAQLEKSRLLSDRFSAERPKGSFSTLEIQRTEQGDSAMYLCASSFPQGRMASGANVLTFGAGSRLTVL.

V and J are TRBV15 and TRBJ2-7; D may be TRBD2 (7 bases). Trimming removed 6 bases from V and 3 bases from J, with 24 bases in between. Germline V gene data show CDR1 as LNHNV and CDR2 as YYDKDF (reference sequence). The CDR3 is 17 amino acids. This CDR3 is CATRAHGGAMGVYEQYF. In DNA, the CDR3 is TGTGCCACCAGGGCCCATGGGGGGGCTATGGGGGTCTACGAGCAGTACTTC.

This clonotype was seen a few times. The rearrangement joins TRBV7-2 to TRBJ2-5; no clear D gene. The germline V gene encodes CDR1 SGHTA and CDR2 FQGNSA. The V end lost 2 bases, the J end lost 5 bases, and 12 bases lay between the germline ends. The length of the CDR3 is 14 residues. CDR3 DNA sequence: TGTGCCAGCAGCTTATTTGGTCCTCCGGAGACCCAGTACTTC. It yields the protein CASSLFGPPETQYF.

At least ten counts were recorded for this clonotype. This chain links TRBV27 with TRBJ2-7; TRBD1 aligns across 7 bases. V shed 5 bases, J shed 3 bases, and the junction held 13 bases outside the gene matches. Germline values: CDR1 MNHEY, CDR2 SMNVEV (reference sequence). CDR3 length equals 16 residues. CDR3 residues: CASSLGYRGSGYEQYF. The CDR3 bases are TGTGCCAGCAGTCTTGGTTACAGGGGATCCGGCTACGAGCAGTACTTC.

This clonotype was counted ten times or more. CDR3 nucleotide sequence: TGTGCCAGCAGCCCCCCGCACTACAATGAGCAGTTCTTC. Translated, it gives CASSPPHYNEQFF. This chain joins TRBV9 and TRBJ2-1; no firm D call. CDR3 length: 13 amino acids. The germline V gene encodes CDR1 SGDLS and CDR2 YYNGEE. V lost 4 bases and J 3 bases, leaving 8 bases between the germline ends.